Listed below are T cell receptor beta chains from one sample, sequenced in a study of T cells and Merkel cell carcinoma outcomes. The repertoire was sequenced with immunoSEQ multiplex PCR; TCRdb's copy has only in-frame clones and lacks some. The sample contains thousands of clones, roughly 85% of which appear only once. Sequencing was carried out using tumor tissue from Merkel cell carcinoma. Receptors originate from a human donor with Merkel cell carcinoma. Both conserved end residues are part of each CDR3. A D gene is named only where the DNA matches it firmly. Expanded clones get a size class; other rows say once, few or many, or leave the size out.

abundance | j_gene | v_gene | d_gene | CDR3aa | CDR3nt
. | TRBJ2-3 | TRBV10-3 | . | CAISQPRGGSADTQYF | TGTGCCATCAGTCAGCCCCGTGGGGGTTCGGCAGATACGCAGTATTTT
. | TRBJ2-5 | TRBV5-1 | . | CASSAVLGETQYF | TGCGCCAGCAGCGCTGTCCTAGGGGAGACCCAGTACTTC
. | TRBJ2-7 | TRBV2 | . | CASNVLGRAVEQYF | TGTGCCAGCAATGTTCTTGGCAGGGCGGTCGAGCAGTACTTC
. | TRBJ1-2 | TRBV10-2 | . | CASTSLGIGGYTF | TGCGCCAGCACCTCACTGGGGATTGGTGGCTACACCTTC
. | TRBJ2-1 | TRBV19 | TRBD2 | CASSDRDQLAGLSNNEQFF | TGTGCCAGTAGTGACCGGGACCAACTAGCGGGCCTATCAAACAATGAGCAGTTCTTC
large | TRBJ2-7 | TRBV7-9 | . | CASSALGFEHEQYF | TGTGCCAGCAGCGCGTTGGGGTTCGAGCACGAGCAGTACTTC
. | TRBJ1-1 | TRBV6-4 | . | CASSSQGNTEAFF | TGTGCCAGCTCGTCTCAGGGAAACACTGAAGCTTTCTTT
few | TRBJ2-3 | TRBV2 | . | CASSEGSRSFTDTQYF | TGTGCCAGCAGTGAAGGTTCTAGATCCTTCACAGATACGCAGTATTTT
. | TRBJ2-7 | TRBV5-1 | TRBD2 | CASKKLAGVSEQYF | TGCGCCAGCAAGAAACTAGCGGGGGTATCCGAGCAGTACTTC
. | TRBJ1-4 | TRBV6-5 | TRBD1 | CASSYSPTGGNEKLFF | TGTGCCAGCAGTTACTCTCCGACAGGGGGAAATGAAAAACTGTTTTTT
. | TRBJ1-4 | TRBV12-5 | . | CANGLMTSGLANEKLFF | TGTGCTAATGGTTTGATGACTTCAGGGTTGGCTAATGAAAAACTGTTTTTT
few | TRBJ2-2 | TRBV11-2 | . | CASSFNSGANTGELFF | TGTGCCAGCAGCTTTAATAGCGGAGCGAACACCGGGGAGCTGTTTTTT
. | TRBJ2-5 | TRBV7-9 | . | CASRPLMGETQYF | TGTGCCAGCAGACCACTAATGGGGGAGACCCAGTACTTC
. | TRBJ1-1 | TRBV30 | TRBD1 | CAYNAPGQARSTEAFF | TGTGCCTATAACGCCCCGGGACAGGCGAGGAGCACTGAAGCTTTCTTT
. | TRBJ2-7 | TRBV14 | . | CASSQDRMSAAPYF | TGTGCCAGCAGCCAAGATAGGATGTCTGCAGCCCCGTACTTC
. | TRBJ2-5 | TRBV11-2 | . | CASSTDGETQYF | TGTGCCAGCAGCACCGACGGGGAGACCCAGTACTTC
. | TRBJ2-3 | TRBV7-2 | . | CASSLGQSDTQYF | TGTGCCAGCAGCTTAGGCCAGAGCGATACGCAGTATTTT
. | TRBJ1-4 | TRBV28 | TRBD1 | CASSLGTVNQKLFF | TGTGCCAGCAGTTTGGGGACAGTCAATCAAAAACTGTTTTTT
. | TRBJ2-3 | TRBV6-6 | . | CASSYNPSTDTQYF | TGTGCCAGCAGTTACAACCCCAGCACAGATACGCAGTATTTT
. | TRBJ2-2 | TRBV21-1 | . | CARLSESSGELFF | TGTGCCAGGTTGTCGGAATCGTCTGGGGAGCTGTTTTTT
. | TRBJ2-7 | TRBV4-3 | TRBD1 | CASSQGQGFALYF | TGCGCCAGCAGCCAAGGACAGGGTTTTGCGCTGTACTTC
. | TRBJ2-3 | TRBV30 | . | CAWSVGGSTDTQYF | TGTGCCTGGAGTGTCGGCGGGAGCACAGATACGCAGTATTTT
. | TRBJ2-1 | TRBV4-3 | TRBD2 | CASSRRTSDTSNSYNEQFF | TGCGCCAGCAGCCGTCGGACTAGCGACACCAGTAACTCCTACAATGAGCAGTTCTTC
once | TRBJ2-5 | TRBV7-7 | . | CASSKNRDIQETQYF | TGTGCTAGCAGTAAAAACCGGGACATACAAGAGACCCAGTACTTC
once | TRBJ1-4 | TRBV30 | . | CAWSASRTEPQKLFF | TGTGCCTGGAGTGCAAGTCGGACAGAGCCGCAAAAACTGTTTTTT
. | TRBJ2-4 | TRBV5-1 | TRBD2 | CASSDTSGSGNIQYF | TGCGCCAGCAGCGACACTAGCGGGAGTGGCAACATTCAGTACTTC
. | TRBJ2-1 | TRBV10-3 | TRBD1 | CAISGDRDRNNEQFF | TGTGCTATCAGTGGGGACCGGGACAGGAACAATGAGCAGTTCTTC
few | TRBJ1-2 | TRBV4-3 | TRBD1 | CASSQDQDRAYGYTF | TGCGCCAGCAGCCAAGACCAGGACAGGGCCTATGGCTACACCTTC
. | TRBJ2-3 | TRBV5-4 | . | CASSLATDTQYF | TGTGCCAGCAGCTTAGCCACAGATACGCAGTATTTT
few | TRBJ2-1 | TRBV19 | . | CASSIYHRGNNEQFF | TGTGCCAGTAGTATATACCATAGAGGGAACAATGAGCAGTTCTTC
. | TRBJ2-1 | TRBV6-1 | TRBD2 | CASRKLAGPSQFF | TGTGCCAGCAGAAAACTAGCGGGGCCCTCACAGTTCTTC
. | TRBJ2-3 | TRBV5-1 | . | CASTLRGGGMLTTDTQYF | TGCGCCAGCACCCTGAGAGGAGGAGGGATGCTCACCACAGATACGCAGTATTTT